This TCR beta chain was captured in a study of blood T cells in healthy people across ages. Study observations and caveats: CMV status of donors was unknown, possibly confounding expanded clonotype changes. Estimates drawn from one million T cells were deemed to understate diversity.

This clonotype came up a few times. Its antigen is not identified. Sequence at one end of the junction differs from germline and may be a read error. The V gene's germline CDR1 is SGHTA and CDR2 FQGNSA. This CDR3 is built from 13 residues. A second PCR, run for 7 to 11 cycles, used a sample-barcoded 5' primer plus a J-beta primer mix. Each cDNA molecule was tagged by a template-switch adaptor that had 12 random nucleotides. From the 5' RACE reads, TCRdb called clonotypes with MiXCR, one entry per CDR3 protein. The sample records roughly 1.9 million distinct CDR3 sequences, roughly 43% being singletons.

Sequencing was done on a sample of blood. The sequence derives from a human donor in good health. This chain uses TRBV7-2 with TRBJ2-3; D gene uncertain. The CDR3 reads CVSSFGQTDTQYF. The CDR3 DNA is TGTGTCAGCAGCTTTGGCCAGACAGATACGCAGTATTTT.